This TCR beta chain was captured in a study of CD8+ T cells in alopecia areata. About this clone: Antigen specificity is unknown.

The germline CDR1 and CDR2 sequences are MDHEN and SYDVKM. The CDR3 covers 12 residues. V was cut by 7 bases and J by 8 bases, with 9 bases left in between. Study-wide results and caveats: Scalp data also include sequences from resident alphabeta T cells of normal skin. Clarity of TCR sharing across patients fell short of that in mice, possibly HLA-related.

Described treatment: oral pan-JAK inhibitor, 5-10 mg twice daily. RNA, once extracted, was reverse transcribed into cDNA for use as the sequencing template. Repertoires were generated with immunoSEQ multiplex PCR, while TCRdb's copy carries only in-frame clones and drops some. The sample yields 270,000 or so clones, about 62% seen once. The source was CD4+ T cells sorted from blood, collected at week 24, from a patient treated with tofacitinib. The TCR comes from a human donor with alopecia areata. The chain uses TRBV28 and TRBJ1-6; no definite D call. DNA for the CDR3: TGTGCCAGCAATCCGCCCTATTCACCCCTCCACTTT. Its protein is CASNPPYSPLHF.